This T cell receptor beta chain originates from a study of T-cell reconstitution after alpha-beta-depleted transplantation in children. Preparation of the TCRbeta library was carried out with unique molecular identifiers. One entry per CDR3 protein, called by TCRdb with MiXCR from the PCR reads. The data contain hundreds of thousands of distinct CDR3 sequences, around 12% of them singletons. Sample: PBMCs from the stem cell graft donor, taken from the stem cell graft. The clonotype comes from a human donor who donated a stem cell graft to a child with combined immunodeficiency.

The CDR3 protein is CASSYFGAGQITDTQYF. The DNA of the CDR3 is TGTGCCAGCAGTTATTTCGGTGCGGGACAGATCACAGATACGCAGTATTTT. The chain has TRBV6-2 or TRBV6-3 and TRBJ2-3, with D possibly matching TRBD1 (7 bases). V was shortened by 3 bases and J by 2 bases, with 18 bases between the two germline ends. CDR3 size: 17 residues. Looked up from germline, CDR1 is MNHEY and CDR2 is SVGEGT.